The 12 T cell receptor beta chains reported below all come from one sample, sequenced in a study of T cell clonality in common variable immunodeficiency. Only in-frame clones appear in the TCRdb table, and some are missing; sequencing was by immunoSEQ multiplex PCR. The sample shows 52,000 or so clones, none of them appearing just once. Material: peripheral blood mononuclear cells. These receptors all stem from a person between 18 and 70 years old in good health.

This clone has at least ten counts. With the read ending 3 residues before the CDR3 end, the germline J gene is used to fill in that end. The rearrangement uses TRBV5-1 and TRBJ1-6, with D tentatively TRBD1 (5 bases). The CDR3 loop spans 14 amino acids. Trimming shortened V by 0 bases and J by 10 bases, and 11 bases separated the two germline ends. The germline CDR1 and CDR2 sequences are SGHRS and YFSETQ. The part of the CDR3 DNA that was read is TGCGCCAGCAGCTTGGGCAGGGTTGTATCACCC. Protein sequence: CASSLGRVVSP. The entire CDR3 protein is CASSLGRVVSPLHF.

Comment on this clone: The CDR3 is cut off 3 residues early in the read; its end comes from the germline J gene. V gene TRBV20-1 combines with J gene TRBJ1-2, with D possibly matching TRBD1 (5 bases). CDR1 DFQATT and CDR2 SNEGSKA come from the germline V gene (reference sequence). The CDR3 runs 15 residues. CDR3 DNA, as far as it was read: TGCAGTGCTAGTTCAGGGACTACTTCCTACAATGAC. It specifies CSASSGTTSYND. The whole CDR3 is CSASSGTTSYNDYTF.

This clone was seen ten or more times. Sequencing ends 3 residues short of the CDR3 end; the germline J gene provides the rest. The chain is built from TRBV2 and TRBJ2-3; TRBD2 matches at 9 bases. Germline trimming cut 5 bases from V and 6 bases from J; bases unmatched to any gene: 9. The germline CDR1 and CDR2 sequences are SNHLY and FYNNEI. The CDR3 covers 15 residues. CDR3 bases read: TGTGCCAGCAGTAAGACTAGCGGCCACGCGGATACG. Protein product: CASSKTSGHADT. The complete CDR3 reads CASSKTSGHADTQYF. The whole variable domain, remainder taken from reference TRBV2 and TRBJ2-3, is EPEVTQTPSHQVTQMGQEVILRCVPISNHLYFYWYRQILGQKVEFLVSFYNNEISEKSEIFDDQFSVERPDGSNFTLKIRSTKLEDSAMYFCASSKTSGHADTQYFGPGTRLTVL.

This clone was counted at least ten times. The junction differs from germline at one of its ends, possibly a read error. The CDR3 end is not reached by the read, which stops 3 residues before it; the germline J gene fills it in. This same CDR3 is encoded by further DNA sequences in the sample. The chain is built from TRBV5-1 and TRBJ1-3; 7 bases align to TRBD1. The CDR3 is 14 amino acids. Germline V gives CDR1 SGHRS, CDR2 YFSETQ. The sequenced CDR3 bases are TGCGCCAGCAGCTTAGGGGGCGCCGGAAACACG. Its translation: CASSLGGAGNT. In full, the CDR3 is CASSLGGAGNTIYF.

Ten or more counts support this clone. The CDR3 is CASSQDGRARNYGYTF. The DNA read from the CDR3 is TGTGCCAGCAGCCAAGATGGCAGGGCTAGAAACTATGGC. The chain recombines TRBV14 with TRBJ1-2; TRBD1 might be the D (5 bases). The read ends 3 residues shy of where the CDR3 ends; the end is completed using the germline J gene. The CDR3 loop spans 16 amino acids. Germline V CDR1 and CDR2: SGHDN, FVKESK. The germline V and J ends were trimmed by 0 bases and 2 bases, with 13 bases remaining between them. The full variable domain, rest sourced from reference TRBV14 and TRBJ1-2, is EAGVTQFPSHSVIEKGQTVTLRCDPISGHDNLYWYRRVMGKEIKFLLHFVKESKQDESGMPNNRFLAERTGGTYSTLKVQPAELEDSGVYFCASSQDGRARNYGYTFGSGTRLTVV.

This clone has ten or more counts. The CDR3 end is not reached by the read, which stops 3 residues before it; the germline J gene fills it in. This chain connects TRBV5-8 to TRBJ1-1; 8 bases line up with TRBD1. This CDR3 has 14 residues. The J segment lost 4 bases and the V segment lost 10 bases, leaving 12 bases of the junction unmatched. The germline V gene has CDR1 SGHTS and CDR2 YDEGEE. CDR3 loop: CAPLTGGLATEAFF. CDR3 DNA, as far as it was read: TGTGCCCCCCTAACAGGGGGATTGGCCACTGAA. Full variable domain (outside the CDR3, taken from reference TRBV5-8 and TRBJ1-1): EAGVTQSPTHLIKTRGQQATLRCSPISGHTSVYWYQQALGLGLQFLLWYDEGEERNRGNFPPRFSGRQFPNYSSELNVNALELEDSALYLCAPLTGGLATEAFFGQGTRLTVV.

This clone appeared many times. The sequenced fragment ends 3 residues before the CDR3 boundary, so the rest is inferred from the germline J gene. The chain links TRBV30 to TRBJ1-2; 10 bases line up with TRBD1. Germline V gene data show CDR1 as GTSNPN and CDR2 as SVGIG (reference sequence). Germline trimming cut 8 bases from V and 6 bases from J; bases unmatched to any gene: 9. The CDR3 contains 13 residues. The CDR3: CAGWTGGLNGYTF. Partial CDR3 DNA: TGTGCCGGGTGGACAGGGGGACTTAATGGC.

At least ten counts were recorded for this clone. The CDR3 goes on 3 residues after the read ends, and that part is filled in from the germline J gene. The chain combines TRBV5-4 with TRBJ2-7; TRBD2 agrees at 13 bases. The germline V gene encodes CDR1 SGHNT and CDR2 YYREEE (reference sequence). CDR3 length: 15 amino acids. The ends lost 3 bases at V and 1 base at J; junction bases unmatched: 1. The sequenced CDR3 bases are TGTGCCAGCAGCTCGGGACTAGCGGGATCCTACGAG. It yields the protein CASSSGLAGSYE. The full CDR3 protein is CASSSGLAGSYEQYF.

This clone occurred many times. The read is 3 residues too short to cover the CDR3 end, so that end is filled in from the germline J gene. The V and J genes are TRBV7-2 and TRBJ1-1; TRBD1 matches 8 bases. There are 14 residues in the CDR3. In germline, CDR1 is SGHTA, CDR2 FQGNSA. The chain's CDR3 is CASSVTYRDREAFF. The sequenced part of the CDR3 DNA is TGTGCCAGCAGCGTGACCTACCGGGACAGGGAA.

This clone has at least ten counts. Sequencing ends 3 residues short of the CDR3 end; the germline J gene provides the rest. V usage is TRBV29-1 and J usage is TRBJ2-3; the match to TRBD2 covers 10 bases. CDR3 size: 12 residues. The V and J ends lost 3 bases and 6 bases, in that order; junction bases with no gene match: 0. CDR1 is SQVTM, CDR2 ANQGSEA, per germline. CDR3 DNA, as far as it was read: TGCAGCGTTGAGGGACTAGCGGATACG. Protein sequence: CSVEGLADT. The whole CDR3 protein is CSVEGLADTQYF.

Worth noting for this clone: From the germline J gene comes the end of the CDR3, since the read stops 3 residues before it. The rearrangement joins TRBV18 to TRBJ2-2, with TRBD2 identical over 7 bases. The CDR3 spans 14 residues. CDR1 and CDR2 (germline): KGHSH, LQKENI. J gave up 6 bases and V 0 bases, and 1 base lay outside the gene matches. CDR3 DNA, as far as it was read: TGTGCCAGCTCACCACCGGGACTACCCGGGGAG. Its protein product is CASSPPGLPGE. The whole CDR3 sequence reads CASSPPGLPGELFF.

The sample holds many counts of this clone. The CDR3 sequence: CASSIKEGQHTGELFF. The sequenced part of the CDR3 DNA is TGTGCCAGTAGTATAAAGGAGGGGCAGCACACCGGGGAG. The chain has TRBV19 and TRBJ2-2; TRBD2 is a possible D gene (6 bases). Sequencing ends 3 residues short of the CDR3 end; the germline J gene provides the rest. V dropped 2 bases and J dropped 3 bases, with 13 bases sitting between them. The length of the CDR3 is 16 residues. CDR1 is LNHDA, CDR2 SQIVND, per germline (reference sequence).